Following are 13 T cell receptor beta chains from one sample sequenced in a study of cytomegalovirus exposure and HLA in healthy donors. The PCR contained 60 Vbeta and 13 Jbeta primers. Profiling relied on immunoSEQ multiplex PCR, and the TCRdb table lists in-frame clones only, not all of them. The sample records 52,000 or so clones, 75% to 80% being singletons. Input material: PBMCs. The receptors derive from a woman aged 40 to 49 in good health and CMV-seropositive.

This clone has just one count. The rearrangement uses TRBV30 and TRBJ2-7, with a possible D match to TRBD2 (5 bases). Germline CDR1 reads GTSNPN; CDR2 reads SVGIG (reference sequence). This CDR3 is built from 13 residues. Between the trimmed V and J ends, which lost 0 bases and 6 bases, there was a span of 12 bases. CDR3 protein: CAWSVLDRAEQYF. DNA for the CDR3: TGTGCCTGGAGTGTACTAGACCGCGCCGAGCAGTACTTC.

In the case of this clone: One end of the junction fails to match germline, which may point to a read error. The J gene is TRBJ1-4, the V gene TRBV7-9; TRBD1 aligns across 8 bases. Germline CDR1 is SEHNR and CDR2 is FQNEAQ (reference sequence). The CDR3 extends over 14 amino acids. The CDR3 DNA follows: TGTTCCAGCAGCCCACAGGGGGAATATGAAAAACTGTTTTTT. Encoded protein: CSSSPQGEYEKLFF.

This clone was found once. This chain connects TRBV27 to TRBJ1-5; 8 bases map to TRBD1. In germline, CDR1 is MNHEY, CDR2 SMNVEV (reference sequence). V shed 8 bases and J 4 bases; nucleotides not matched to a gene: 4. The CDR3 totals 13 residues. This CDR3 reads CASGQGRNQPQHF. The CDR3 nucleotides read TGTGCCAGCGGACAGGGAAGGAATCAGCCCCAGCATTTT.

The rearrangement uses TRBV30 and TRBJ1-2; 8 positions match TRBD1. The CDR3 consists of 10 residues. Germline V gene lookup returns CDR1 GTSNPN and CDR2 SVGIG (reference sequence). The CDR3 nucleotides are TGTTCAGGGGGCAACTATGGCTACACCTTC. It encodes CSGGNYGYTF.

The chain has TRBV5-1 and TRBJ1-2; D is perhaps TRBD1 (5 bases). Germline values: CDR1 SGHRS, CDR2 YFSETQ. The CDR3 totals 14 residues. Trimming removed 4 bases from V and 3 bases from J, with 13 bases in between. This CDR3 is CASSQQGGDYGYTF. The CDR3 nucleotides are TGCGCCAGCAGCCAGCAGGGTGGGGACTATGGCTACACCTTC.

J is TRBJ1-1 and V is TRBV6-1, with 10 bases that match TRBD1. J was trimmed by 3 bases and V by 7 bases; bases with no gene match: 8. The CDR3 runs to 15 residues. Per germline, CDR1 MNHNS and CDR2 SASEGT. The CDR3 region has the DNA TGTGCCAGCAATCGTCCCGGGACAGGGGACACTGAAGCTTTCTTT. Translating gives CASNRPGTGDTEAFF.

DNA for the CDR3: TGTGCCAGCAGCGTCGGAGGGGTCACAGATACGCAGTATTTT. It yields the protein CASSVGGVTDTQYF. The chain recombines TRBV9 with TRBJ2-3; D is possibly TRBD2 (6 bases). Trimming pared 2 bases from V and 2 bases from J, leaving 9 bases between. Germline CDR1 and CDR2: SGDLS and YYNGEE. The CDR3 spans 14 residues.

This clone appeared a single time. This sequence joins TRBV2 and TRBJ1-6; 11 positions match TRBD1. The junction had 11 bases not matched to a gene; V was cut back by 11 bases and J by 8 bases. The CDR3 has 15 amino acids. Germline CDR1 is SNHLY and CDR2 is FYNNEI. The CDR3 here is CAGGTPGQGDSPLHF. CDR3 sequence (DNA): TGTGCCGGAGGAACACCGGGACAGGGGGATTCACCCCTCCACTTT.

V usage is TRBV25-1 and J usage is TRBJ2-2, with TRBD2 matching 7 bases. CDR3 length: 14 amino acids. Germline CDR1 and CDR2: MGHDK and SYGVNS. V lost 7 bases, J lost 1 base, and 3 bases stayed unmatched. This chain's CDR3 is CASKKRGNTGELFF. The DNA for the CDR3 is TGTGCCAGCAAAAAGCGGGGGAACACCGGGGAGCTGTTTTTT.

The chain joins TRBV7-3 to TRBJ2-2, with TRBD2 identical over 8 bases. Germline CDR1 is SGHTA and CDR2 is FQGTGA. The CDR3 is 12 residues long. V was clipped by 5 bases and J by 7 bases; unmatched bases: 0. In DNA, the CDR3 is TGTGCCAGCAGCCGGGAGGGCGGGGAGCTGTTTTTT. Translating it yields CASSREGGELFF. Using reference TRBV7-3 and TRBJ2-2 for the parts outside the CDR3, the full variable domain is GAGVSQTPSNKVTEKGKYVELRCDPISGHTALYWYRQSLGQGPEFLIYFQGTGAADDSGLPNDRFFAVRPEGSVSTLKIQRTERGDSAVYLCASSREGGELFFGEGSRLTVL.

V and J are TRBV30 and TRBJ1-2; TRBD1 is a possible D gene (6 bases). Trimming took 4 bases from V and 9 from J, leaving 9 bases between them. The CDR3 contains 10 residues. CDR1 and CDR2 (germline): GTSNPN, SVGIG (reference sequence). The CDR3 DNA reads as TGTGCCTGGAACCAGGGGAGCTACACCTTC. Its translation is CAWNQGSYTF.

V usage is TRBV5-6 and J usage is TRBJ1-1; no clear D. V dropped 2 bases and J dropped 5 bases, with 13 bases sitting between them. Germline lookup yields CDR1 SGHDT and CDR2 YYEEEE. The length of the CDR3 is 14 residues. Here the CDR3 reads CASSFGELGTEAFF. CDR3 coding DNA: TGTGCCAGCAGCTTTGGGGAGTTGGGGACTGAAGCTTTCTTT.

This chain connects TRBV4-3 to TRBJ1-2, with TRBD1 matching 7 bases. Losses at the gene ends were 1 base for V and 5 bases for J; bases not matched to a gene: 4. The CDR3 consists of 14 residues. Germline lookup yields CDR1 LGHNA and CDR2 YSLEER. The CDR3 loop is CASSQVTGEYGYTF. In nucleotides, the CDR3 is TGCGCCAGCAGCCAAGTAACAGGGGAGTATGGCTACACCTTC.